Listed below are T cell receptor beta chains from one sample, sequenced in a study of cytomegalovirus exposure and HLA in healthy donors. The method was immunoSEQ multiplex PCR; TCRdb's version includes in-frame clones alone and lacks a portion of them. The sample holds about 200,000 clones; roughly 80% are singletons and the top ten take about 1.7%. Sequenced: PBMCs. The receptors were sampled from a woman aged 18-29 years in good health and CMV-seronegative. Both conserved end residues are part of each CDR3. A D gene is named only where the DNA matches it firmly. Clone size is stated in some rows and not others, as once, few, many or a class when expanded.

j_gene: TRBJ2-1; v_gene: TRBV19; d_gene: TRBD2; abundance: few; CDR3nt: TGTGCCAGTAGTATTTCACAGGCCGGGACTACTCAGTTCTTC; CDR3aa: CASSISQAGTTQFF
j_gene: TRBJ1-3; v_gene: TRBV28; d_gene: TRBD1; abundance: .; CDR3nt: TGTGCCAGCAGTTTGGACAGGGGGCCAAACACCATATATTTT; CDR3aa: CASSLDRGPNTIYF
j_gene: TRBJ2-1; v_gene: TRBV7-8; d_gene: TRBD2; abundance: .; CDR3nt: TGTGCCAGCAGCGCCACCCAACTAGCGGGGCCCTACAATGAGCAGTTCTTC; CDR3aa: CASSATQLAGPYNEQFF
j_gene: TRBJ1-2; v_gene: TRBV11-3; d_gene: TRBD1; abundance: .; CDR3nt: TGTGCCAGCAGCTTAGGGAGGGACAGGGGAAGGACTCCTAACTATGGCTACACCTTC; CDR3aa: CASSLGRDRGRTPNYGYTF
j_gene: TRBJ2-2; v_gene: TRBV9; d_gene: TRBD2; abundance: .; CDR3nt: TGTGCCAGCACCGTTACTAGCGGCGGGGAGCTGTTTTTT; CDR3aa: CASTVTSGGELFF
j_gene: TRBJ1-5; v_gene: TRBV7-9; d_gene: TRBD1; abundance: .; CDR3nt: TGTGCCAGCAGTCCGGGACAGGGGAGCAATCAGCCCCAGCATTTT; CDR3aa: CASSPGQGSNQPQHF
j_gene: TRBJ2-1; v_gene: TRBV4-1; d_gene: .; abundance: .; CDR3nt: TGCGCCAGCAGCCAAGACGCAGGGGTCGGTTACAATGAGCAGTTCTTC; CDR3aa: CASSQDAGVGYNEQFF
j_gene: TRBJ2-1; v_gene: TRBV13; d_gene: TRBD2; abundance: .; CDR3nt: TGTGCCAGCAGCGGAGGACTAGCGGGAGCCTCCTACAATGAGCAGTTCTTC; CDR3aa: CASSGGLAGASYNEQFF
j_gene: TRBJ2-1; v_gene: TRBV2; d_gene: .; abundance: .; CDR3nt: TGTGCCAGCAGTGAAAGGCTAGTATACAATGAGCAGTTCTTC; CDR3aa: CASSERLVYNEQFF
j_gene: TRBJ1-1; v_gene: TRBV18; d_gene: TRBD1; abundance: .; CDR3nt: TGTGCCAGCTCGGTGGGACAGAAGAACACTGAAGCTTTCTTT; CDR3aa: CASSVGQKNTEAFF
j_gene: TRBJ2-7; v_gene: TRBV5-3; d_gene: .; abundance: .; CDR3nt: TGTGCCAGAAGCAATGGTCCCATAGGGGATCACGAGCAGTACTTC; CDR3aa: CARSNGPIGDHEQYF
j_gene: TRBJ2-2; v_gene: TRBV4-1; d_gene: TRBD2; abundance: once; CDR3nt: TGCGCCAGCAGCCAAGATCCAGCGGGAGGGGATTTTACCGGGGAGCTGTTTTTT; CDR3aa: CASSQDPAGGDFTGELFF
j_gene: TRBJ2-2; v_gene: TRBV15; d_gene: .; abundance: .; CDR3nt: TGTGCCACCGCCCGAGAGAACACCGGGGAGCTGTTTTTT; CDR3aa: CATARENTGELFF
j_gene: TRBJ2-1; v_gene: TRBV11-3; d_gene: TRBD2; abundance: .; CDR3nt: TGTGCCAGCAGCTTGTATACCGGGACTAGCGCCTACAATGAGCAGTTCTTC; CDR3aa: CASSLYTGTSAYNEQFF
j_gene: TRBJ2-7; v_gene: TRBV28; d_gene: TRBD1; abundance: .; CDR3nt: TGTGCCAGCAGGCAGGGGGCCTACGAGCAGTACTTC; CDR3aa: CASRQGAYEQYF
j_gene: TRBJ2-2; v_gene: TRBV7-8; d_gene: TRBD1; abundance: .; CDR3nt: TGTGCCAGCAGCTTAGGCCTCCCAGGGGGCGCATCCGGGGAGCTGTTTTTT; CDR3aa: CASSLGLPGGASGELFF
j_gene: TRBJ1-5; v_gene: TRBV28; d_gene: TRBD1; abundance: .; CDR3nt: TGTGCCAGCAGTCCCTGGGACAGGGGTACTCAGCCCCAGCATTTT; CDR3aa: CASSPWDRGTQPQHF
j_gene: TRBJ1-4; v_gene: TRBV7-9; d_gene: .; abundance: .; CDR3nt: TGTTCCAGCAGCTTAGCGGTCCAGGGAAAGGAAAAACTGTTTTTT; CDR3aa: CSSSLAVQGKEKLFF
j_gene: TRBJ2-7; v_gene: TRBV9; d_gene: .; abundance: .; CDR3nt: TGTGCCAGCAGCCCCCGGACAGAGGGCGAGCAGTACTTC; CDR3aa: CASSPRTEGEQYF
j_gene: TRBJ2-3; v_gene: TRBV5-5; d_gene: .; abundance: .; CDR3nt: TGTGCCAGCAGCCTCGTCGGACAGCGAGCCACAGATACGCAGTATTTT; CDR3aa: CASSLVGQRATDTQYF
j_gene: TRBJ2-1; v_gene: TRBV5-3; d_gene: TRBD2; abundance: .; CDR3nt: TGTGCCAGAAGCCCGGGACTATCCTATTGTAATGAGCAGTTCTTC; CDR3aa: CARSPGLSYCNEQFF
j_gene: TRBJ2-6; v_gene: TRBV19; d_gene: TRBD1; abundance: .; CDR3nt: TGTGCCAGTAGTACAACCTTGAGGGACAGCCTCTCTGGGGCCAACGTCCTGACTTTC; CDR3aa: CASSTTLRDSLSGANVLTF
j_gene: TRBJ1-2; v_gene: TRBV4-3; d_gene: .; abundance: .; CDR3nt: TGCGCCAGCAGCCAAGATCGCCAGGGGTCAGGGGAAGATGGCTACACCTTC; CDR3aa: CASSQDRQGSGEDGYTF
j_gene: TRBJ1-1; v_gene: TRBV11-2; d_gene: TRBD1; abundance: .; CDR3nt: TGTGCCAGCAGCTTCGACAGGGTATTGAACACTGAAGCTTTCTTT; CDR3aa: CASSFDRVLNTEAFF
j_gene: TRBJ1-4; v_gene: TRBV4-1; d_gene: TRBD1; abundance: many; CDR3nt: TGCGCCAGCAGCCAACAGCAAGTTCGGGACAGGGACTTCATTTTGTTTTTT; CDR3aa: CASSQQQVRDRDFILFF
j_gene: TRBJ2-6; v_gene: TRBV28; d_gene: .; abundance: .; CDR3nt: TGTGCCAGCAGAGAACAAAGGGGCTCTGGGGCCAACGTCCTGACTTTC; CDR3aa: CASREQRGSGANVLTF
j_gene: TRBJ2-3; v_gene: TRBV15; d_gene: .; abundance: .; CDR3nt: TGTGCCACCAGCAGGGACTACACAGATACGCAGTATTTT; CDR3aa: CATSRDYTDTQYF
j_gene: TRBJ2-4; v_gene: TRBV5-4; d_gene: TRBD2; abundance: .; CDR3nt: TGTGCCAGCAGCTCACCGACTAGCGGCATTCAGTACTTC; CDR3aa: CASSSPTSGIQYF
j_gene: TRBJ2-4; v_gene: TRBV5-4; d_gene: .; abundance: .; CDR3nt: TGTGCCAGCAGCTTGTCATTTAGCAAAAACATTCAGTACTTC; CDR3aa: CASSLSFSKNIQYF
j_gene: TRBJ2-5; v_gene: TRBV11-2; d_gene: TRBD1; abundance: .; CDR3nt: TGTGCCAGCAGCTTCCTAACAGGGGGTAGGGAGACCCAGTACTTC; CDR3aa: CASSFLTGGRETQYF
j_gene: TRBJ2-1; v_gene: TRBV15; d_gene: TRBD2; abundance: .; CDR3nt: TGTGCCACCAGCACAACTGACCGAGGACTAGCGGCATACAATGAGCAGTTCTTC; CDR3aa: CATSTTDRGLAAYNEQFF
j_gene: TRBJ2-3; v_gene: TRBV9; d_gene: .; abundance: .; CDR3nt: TGTGCCAGCAGCCCCGGTGTTAGCGATACGCAGTATTTT; CDR3aa: CASSPGVSDTQYF
j_gene: TRBJ1-1; v_gene: TRBV10-3; d_gene: .; abundance: .; CDR3nt: TGTGCCATCAATCCAGGGGTGATGAACACTGAAGCTTTCTTT; CDR3aa: CAINPGVMNTEAFF
j_gene: TRBJ2-3; v_gene: TRBV5-4; d_gene: TRBD1; abundance: .; CDR3nt: TGTGCCAGCAGCTTGGGGACAGGGGGCAGGACAGATACGCAGTATTTT; CDR3aa: CASSLGTGGRTDTQYF
j_gene: TRBJ1-1; v_gene: TRBV4-1; d_gene: .; abundance: many; CDR3nt: TGCGCCAGCAGCCAAGGTCTCAGCGGAGCTTTCTTT; CDR3aa: CASSQGLSGAFF